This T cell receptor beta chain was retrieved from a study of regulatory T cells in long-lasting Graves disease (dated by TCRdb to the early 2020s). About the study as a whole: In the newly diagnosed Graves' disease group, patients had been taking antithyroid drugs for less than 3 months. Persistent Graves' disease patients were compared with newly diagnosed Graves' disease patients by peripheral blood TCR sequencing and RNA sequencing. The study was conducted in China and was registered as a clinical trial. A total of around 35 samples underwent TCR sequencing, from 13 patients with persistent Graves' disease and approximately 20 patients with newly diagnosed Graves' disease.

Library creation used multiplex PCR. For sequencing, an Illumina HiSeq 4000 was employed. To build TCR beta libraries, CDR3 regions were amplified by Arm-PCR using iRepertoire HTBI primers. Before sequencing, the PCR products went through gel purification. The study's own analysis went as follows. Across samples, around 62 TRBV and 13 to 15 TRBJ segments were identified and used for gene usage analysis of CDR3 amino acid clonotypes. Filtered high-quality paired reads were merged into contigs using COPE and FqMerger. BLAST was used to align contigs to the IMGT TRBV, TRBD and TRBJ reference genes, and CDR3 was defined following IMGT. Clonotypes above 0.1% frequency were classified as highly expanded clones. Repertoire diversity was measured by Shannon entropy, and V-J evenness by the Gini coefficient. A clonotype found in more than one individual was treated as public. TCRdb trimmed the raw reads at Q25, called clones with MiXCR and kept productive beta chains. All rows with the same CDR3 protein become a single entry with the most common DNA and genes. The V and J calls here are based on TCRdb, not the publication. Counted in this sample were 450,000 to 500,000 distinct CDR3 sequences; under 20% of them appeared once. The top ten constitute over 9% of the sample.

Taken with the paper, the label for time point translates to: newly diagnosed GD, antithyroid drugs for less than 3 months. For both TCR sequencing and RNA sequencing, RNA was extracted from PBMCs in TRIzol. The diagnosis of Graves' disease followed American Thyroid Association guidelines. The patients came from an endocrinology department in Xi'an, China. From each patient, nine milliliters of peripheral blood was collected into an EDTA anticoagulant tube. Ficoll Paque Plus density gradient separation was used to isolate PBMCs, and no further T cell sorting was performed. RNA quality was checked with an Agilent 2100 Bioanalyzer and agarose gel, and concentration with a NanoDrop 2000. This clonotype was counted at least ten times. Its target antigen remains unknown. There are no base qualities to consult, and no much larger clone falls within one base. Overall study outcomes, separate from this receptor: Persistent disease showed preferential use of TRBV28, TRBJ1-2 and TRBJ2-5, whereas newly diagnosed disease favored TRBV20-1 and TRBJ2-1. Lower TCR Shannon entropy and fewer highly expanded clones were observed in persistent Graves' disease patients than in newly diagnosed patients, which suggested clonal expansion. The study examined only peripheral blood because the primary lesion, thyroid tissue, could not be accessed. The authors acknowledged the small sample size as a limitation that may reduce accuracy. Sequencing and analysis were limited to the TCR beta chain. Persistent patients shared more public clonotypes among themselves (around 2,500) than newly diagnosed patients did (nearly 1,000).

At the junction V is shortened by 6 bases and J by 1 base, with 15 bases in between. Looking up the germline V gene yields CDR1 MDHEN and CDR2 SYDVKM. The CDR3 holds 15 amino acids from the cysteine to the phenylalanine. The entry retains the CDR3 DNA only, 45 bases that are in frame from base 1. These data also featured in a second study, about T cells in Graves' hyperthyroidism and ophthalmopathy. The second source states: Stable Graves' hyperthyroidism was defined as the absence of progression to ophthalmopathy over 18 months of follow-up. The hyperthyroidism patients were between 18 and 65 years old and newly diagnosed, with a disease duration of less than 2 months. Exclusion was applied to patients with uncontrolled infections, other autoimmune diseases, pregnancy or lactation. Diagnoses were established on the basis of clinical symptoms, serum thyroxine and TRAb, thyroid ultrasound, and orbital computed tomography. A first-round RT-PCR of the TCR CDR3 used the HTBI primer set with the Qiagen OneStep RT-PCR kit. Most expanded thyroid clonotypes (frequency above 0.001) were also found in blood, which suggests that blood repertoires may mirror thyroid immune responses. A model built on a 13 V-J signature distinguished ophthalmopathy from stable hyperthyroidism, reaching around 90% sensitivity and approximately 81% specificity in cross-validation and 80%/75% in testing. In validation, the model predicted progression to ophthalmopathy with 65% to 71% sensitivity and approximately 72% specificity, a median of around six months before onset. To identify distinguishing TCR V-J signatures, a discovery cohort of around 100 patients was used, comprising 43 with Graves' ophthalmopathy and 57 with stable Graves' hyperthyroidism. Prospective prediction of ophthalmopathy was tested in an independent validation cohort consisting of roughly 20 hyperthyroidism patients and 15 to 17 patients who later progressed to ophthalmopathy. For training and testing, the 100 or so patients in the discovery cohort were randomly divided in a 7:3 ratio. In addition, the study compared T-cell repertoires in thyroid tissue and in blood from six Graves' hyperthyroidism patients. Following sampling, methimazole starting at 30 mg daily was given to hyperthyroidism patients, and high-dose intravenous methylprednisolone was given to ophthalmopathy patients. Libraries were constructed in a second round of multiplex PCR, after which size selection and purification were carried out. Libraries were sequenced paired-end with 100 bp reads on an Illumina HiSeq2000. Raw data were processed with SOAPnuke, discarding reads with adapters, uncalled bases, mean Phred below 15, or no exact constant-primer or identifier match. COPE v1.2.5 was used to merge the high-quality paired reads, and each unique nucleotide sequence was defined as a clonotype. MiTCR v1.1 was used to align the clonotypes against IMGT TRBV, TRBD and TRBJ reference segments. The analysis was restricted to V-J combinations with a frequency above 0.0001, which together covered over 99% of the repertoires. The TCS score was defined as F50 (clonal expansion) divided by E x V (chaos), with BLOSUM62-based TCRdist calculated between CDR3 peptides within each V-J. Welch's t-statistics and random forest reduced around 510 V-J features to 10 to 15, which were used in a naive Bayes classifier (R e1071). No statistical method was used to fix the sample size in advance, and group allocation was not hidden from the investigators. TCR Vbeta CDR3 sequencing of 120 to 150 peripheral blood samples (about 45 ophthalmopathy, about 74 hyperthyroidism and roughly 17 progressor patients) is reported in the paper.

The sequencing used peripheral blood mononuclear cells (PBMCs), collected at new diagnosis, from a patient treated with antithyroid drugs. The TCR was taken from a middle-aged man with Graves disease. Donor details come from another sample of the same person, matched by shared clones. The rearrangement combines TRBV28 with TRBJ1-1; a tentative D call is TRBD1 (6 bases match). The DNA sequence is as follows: TGTGCCAGCAGCTTCGAGACAGGCGCGAACACTGAAGCTTTCTTT. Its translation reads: CASSFETGANTEAFF.